This T cell receptor beta chain was recorded in a study of CD8+ T cells in alopecia areata. Trimming shortened V by 3 bases and J by 5 bases, and 4 bases separated the two germline ends. Germline loops: CDR1 MDHEN, CDR2 SYDVKM. The CDR3 is made up of 11 amino acids. Sequencing used cDNA as its template, made by extracting RNA and reverse transcribing it. Clones were read by immunoSEQ multiplex PCR, and TCRdb kept only the in-frame ones, dropping some. The sample yields about 200,000 clones, roughly 64% seen once. Treatment defined: oral pan-JAK inhibitor, 5-10 mg twice daily. Sequencing was performed on CD4+ T cells sorted from blood, taken at week 24, from a patient treated with tofacitinib. This receptor was obtained from a human donor with alopecia areata. This rearrangement joins TRBV28 to TRBJ1-1, with unresolved D. The CDR3 DNA is TGTGCCAGCAGTTTCAGGACTGAAGCTTTCTTT. Protein product: CASSFRTEAFF. Looking up the rest from reference TRBV28 and TRBJ1-1 gives the full variable domain: DVKVTQSSRYLVKRTGEKVFLECVQDMDHENMFWYRQDPGLGLRLIYFSYDVKMKEKGDIPEGYSVSREKKERFSLILESASTNQTSMYLCASSFRTEAFFGQGTRLTVV.